This T cell receptor beta chain stems from a study of T cell repertoires in MIS-A myocarditis. This CDR3 is 14 amino acids long. V dropped 5 bases and J dropped 3 bases, with 11 bases sitting between them. Germline V gene lookup returns CDR1 MNHEY and CDR2 SMNVEV (reference sequence). This table comes from immunoSEQ multiplex PCR, and its TCRdb copy is limited to in-frame clones, with some not included. The sample comprises about 5,900 clones, about 77% of which are singletons, and less than 65% rests with the top ten. This sequence originates from a young man with fulminant myocarditis from multisystem inflammatory syndrome in adults (MIS-A) after COVID-19. The sample was interventricular septum heart tissue obtained at autopsy. The chain has TRBV27 and TRBJ1-5; D is undetermined. CDR3 sequence: CASSASVNNQPQHF. The CDR3 bases are TGTGCCAGCAGTGCTTCAGTTAACAATCAGCCCCAGCATTTT.